Below, one T cell receptor (beta chain) is given with its context. Sequenced by immunoSEQ multiplex PCR; TCRdb stores in-frame clones only, minus some. The sample lists under 250,000 clones; around 87% were seen once. CDR1 WSHSY and CDR2 SAAADI come from the germline V gene. V was pared by 0 bases and J by 4 bases, with 16 bases between. The CDR3 spans 17 residues. These data come from a study of cytomegalovirus exposure and HLA in healthy donors. The chain employs TRBV10-2 and TRBJ1-5, with D uncertain. This receptor was taken from a man younger than 35 in good health and CMV-seronegative. The sample taken for sequencing was PBMCs. The DNA of the CDR3 is TGCGCCAGCAGTGAGTCTGTGACCGCGGAGATAAATCAGCCCCAGCATTTT. Protein sequence: CASSESVTAEINQPQHF.